The 25 T cell receptor beta chains below were found in one sample sequenced in a study of CD8 T cells in ankylosing spondylitis. Using its own MiXCR run on the 5' RACE reads, TCRdb lists one record per CDR3 protein. The sample holds under 250,000 distinct CDR3 sequences; roughly 32% are singletons and the top ten take about 4.2%. Sequenced sample: blood, either unsorted or a sorted T cell fraction (not recorded which). The receptor set was obtained from a male donor with ankylosing spondylitis or in good health (not recorded which).

This rearrangement joins TRBV15 to TRBJ2-5; 9 bases map to TRBD1. The germline V gene encodes CDR1 LNHNV and CDR2 YYDKDF (reference sequence). The CDR3 is 16 amino acids. V lost 1 base, J lost 0 bases, and 3 bases stayed unmatched. CDR3 amino acids: CATSRATGGYQETQYF. The DNA of the CDR3 is TGTGCCACCAGCAGAGCGACAGGGGGGTACCAAGAGACCCAGTACTTC. Filled out from reference TRBV15 and TRBJ2-5, the complete variable domain reads DAMVIQNPRYQVTQFGKPVTLSCSQTLNHNVMYWYQQKSSQAPKLLFHYYDKDFNNEADTPDNFQSRRPNTSFCFLDIRSPGLGDTAMYLCATSRATGGYQETQYFGPGTRLLVL.

The CDR3 coding sequence is TGTGCCAGCAGTGTACTGGGACAAAACACCGGGGAGCTGTTTTTT. Residues: CASSVLGQNTGELFF. This rearrangement joins TRBV2 to TRBJ2-2, with D maybe TRBD1 (6 bases). The V and J ends lost 4 bases and 2 bases respectively, with 11 bases between them. This CDR3 contains 15 residues. Germline V gene lookup returns CDR1 SNHLY and CDR2 FYNNEI. The full variable domain, completed using reference TRBV2 and TRBJ2-2, is EPEVTQTPSHQVTQMGQEVILRCVPISNHLYFYWYRQILGQKVEFLVSFYNNEISEKSEIFDDQFSVERPDGSNFTLKIRSTKLEDSAMYFCASSVLGQNTGELFFGEGSRLTVL.

V is TRBV6-6 and J is TRBJ2-3, with D uncertain. V dropped 1 base and J dropped 4 bases, with 6 bases sitting between them. The CDR3 is 13 residues long. Germline CDR1 MNHNY, CDR2 SVGAGI (reference sequence). This chain's CDR3 is CASSYLLPDTQYF. Written as DNA, the CDR3 is TGTGCCAGCAGTTACTTACTCCCAGATACGCAGTATTTT.

The rearrangement links TRBV5-1 to TRBJ1-5; 7 positions match TRBD1. Per the germline V gene, CDR1 is SGHRS and CDR2 is YFSETQ. The V gene end was trimmed by 3 bases and the J gene end by 0 bases; junction bases not matched to a gene: 6. The CDR3 runs 16 residues. The CDR3 spells CASSSGDSYSNQPQHF. DNA for the CDR3: TGCGCCAGCAGCTCCGGGGACAGCTATAGCAATCAGCCCCAGCATTTT.

This clonotype was detected a few times. The chain links TRBV29-1 to TRBJ2-7; D is uncertain. Trimming cost V 7 bases and J 5 bases, with 12 bases left between them. CDR1 is SQVTM and CDR2 is ANQGSEA in the germline V gene. The CDR3 extends over 11 amino acids. The CDR3 DNA sequence: TGCAGCGCCCGCCTGGGCCACGAGCAGTACTTC. It specifies CSARLGHEQYF.

The V gene is TRBV6-6, the J gene TRBJ2-1, with 8 bases that match TRBD2. V dropped 0 bases and J dropped 10; count of bases not matched to a gene: 2. This CDR3 comprises 13 residues. Germline loops: CDR1 MNHNY, CDR2 SVGAGI (reference sequence). CDR3 DNA: TGTGCCAGCAGTTACTCTAGCGGGGCCGAGCAGTTCTTC. Amino acid sequence: CASSYSSGAEQFF.

This clonotype was counted a few times. This chain uses TRBV29-1 with TRBJ1-2; 7 bases line up with TRBD1. The CDR3 is made up of 14 amino acids. Germline-derived CDR1 and CDR2 are SQVTM and ANQGSEA. Trimming removed 0 bases from V and 4 bases from J; junction bases left unmatched: 5. The DNA for the CDR3 is TGCAGCGTTGAAGACGGACAGGCCGTCTATGGCTACACCTTC. Protein sequence: CSVEDGQAVYGYTF.

V and J are TRBV27 and TRBJ2-7; 8 positions agree with TRBD1. Germline V gene data show CDR1 as MNHEY and CDR2 as SMNVEV (reference sequence). Trimming cost V 2 bases and J 3 bases; bases outside gene matches: 3. The CDR3 is 14 residues long. The CDR3 nucleotides read TGTGCCAGCAGTTTACGGGACAGGATCTACGAGCAGTACTTC. This encodes CASSLRDRIYEQYF.

A few counts support this clonotype. This chain links TRBV20-1 with TRBJ2-3, with TRBD1 identical over 7 bases. Germline V gives CDR1 DFQATT, CDR2 SNEGSKA (reference sequence). The CDR3 consists of 14 residues. Losses at the gene ends were 6 bases for V and 2 bases for J; bases not matched to a gene: 8. CDR3 in DNA: TGCAGTGCCACCCAGGGACAGCTCACAGATACGCAGTATTTT. As protein: CSATQGQLTDTQYF.

As to this clonotype: Relative to the germline gene, one junction end is altered; a read error may explain this. The J gene is TRBJ1-1, the V gene TRBV20-1; possibly TRBD1 for D (5 bases). CDR1 and CDR2 (germline): DFQATT, SNEGSKA (reference sequence). This CDR3 comprises 11 residues. The CDR3 protein is CSAGTSTEASF. The CDR3 coding sequence is TGCAGTGCTGGGACCTCCACTGAAGCTTCCTTT.

This sequence joins TRBV10-3 and TRBJ2-7; TRBD1 might be the D (7 bases). CDR1 ENHRY and CDR2 SYGVKD come from the germline V gene. This CDR3 contains 13 residues. V lost 7 bases and J 8 bases, leaving 18 bases between the germline ends. CDR3 amino acids: CAITQEGGQKQYF. CDR3 coding DNA: TGTGCCATCACCCAGGAGGGGGGACAGAAGCAGTACTTC.

In nucleotides, the CDR3 is TGTGCCAGCAGAAGGACAGGGGGCTTAGGATACAATGAGCAGTTCTTC. It translates to CASRRTGGLGYNEQFF. The gene calls are TRBV6-4 and TRBJ2-1; 11 positions match TRBD1. With 6 bases clipped from V and 4 bases from J, the junction kept 8 bases outside the gene matches. Germline lookup yields CDR1 MRHNA and CDR2 SNTAGT. The CDR3 consists of 16 residues.

The V call is TRBV10-3, the J call TRBJ1-4, with D maybe TRBD1 (6 bases). V gave up 3 bases and J gave up 7 bases, with 15 bases separating them. Per germline, CDR1 ENHRY and CDR2 SYGVKD. The CDR3 is 15 amino acids. In nucleotides, the CDR3 is TGTGCCATCAGTGATGCTGGGGGCGCAGGTGAAAAACTGTTTTTT. It encodes CAISDAGGAGEKLFF.

The genes are TRBV12-3 or TRBV12-4 and TRBJ1-5; 10 nucleotides line up with TRBD1. V lost 6 bases and J lost 6; bases outside the gene matches: 5. This CDR3 is built from 14 residues. CDR3 nucleotides: TGTGCCAGCAGCCCCGGACAGGGGGTTCAGCCCCAGCATTTT. Its protein product is CASSPGQGVQPQHF.

This clonotype was seen only a few times. The genes are TRBV7-6 and TRBJ2-1; weak D call: TRBD2 (6 bases). Germline V CDR1 and CDR2: SGHVS, FNYEAQ. V was trimmed by 0 bases and J by 10 bases, leaving 10 bases between them. The CDR3 consists of 13 residues. The CDR3 loop is CASSLASSGEQFF. CDR3 sequence (DNA): TGTGCCAGCAGCTTAGCCAGTAGCGGCGAGCAGTTCTTC. The full variable domain, with the rest looked up from reference TRBV7-6 and TRBJ2-1, is GAGVSQSPRYKVTKRGQDVALRCDPISGHVSLYWYRQALGQGPEFLTYFNYEAQQDKSGLPNDRFSAERPEGSISTLTIQRTEQRDSAMYRCASSLASSGEQFFGPGTRLTVL.

This clonotype was found many times. V usage is TRBV12-3 or TRBV12-4 and J usage is TRBJ2-1, with D uncertain. V lost 5 bases to trimming and J lost 5 bases, with 4 bases between them. The CDR3 runs 11 residues. The CDR3 loop reads CASSRNNEQFF. The CDR3 coding sequence is TGTGCCAGCAGTCGCAACAATGAGCAGTTCTTC.

This clonotype was seen only a few times. The CDR3 here is CSASGRAGVNTIYF. The CDR3 DNA is TGCAGTGCCAGCGGCAGGGCCGGGGTAAACACCATATATTTT. The V call is TRBV20-1, the J call TRBJ1-3; a possible D gene is TRBD1 (5 bases). V shed 6 bases and J shed 6 bases, with 18 bases lying between them. The CDR3 contains 14 residues. Germline-derived CDR1 and CDR2 are DFQATT and SNEGSKA (reference sequence).

The V and J genes are TRBV27 and TRBJ2-3; 7 bases are shared with TRBD1. CDR1 and CDR2 from the germline V gene are MNHEY and SMNVEV (reference sequence). Trimming took 5 bases from V and 8 from J; bases not matched to a gene: 4. The CDR3 has 12 residues. The CDR3 sequence: CASSPTGVTQYF. The CDR3 DNA sequence: TGTGCCAGCAGTCCCACAGGGGTTACGCAGTATTTT.

This chain links TRBV7-6 with TRBJ2-3; the D is unclear. The CDR3 sequence is 16 residues long. CDR1 is SGHVS and CDR2 is FNYEAQ in the germline V gene. The germline V and J ends were trimmed by 5 bases and 6 bases, with 21 bases remaining between them. The CDR3, as DNA: TGTGCCAGCAGCCCAAGCGACTCCTACCCTGTGGATACGCAGTATTTT. Encoded protein: CASSPSDSYPVDTQYF. Full variable domain (remainder filled in from reference TRBV7-6 and TRBJ2-3): GAGVSQSPRYKVTKRGQDVALRCDPISGHVSLYWYRQALGQGPEFLTYFNYEAQQDKSGLPNDRFSAERPEGSISTLTIQRTEQRDSAMYRCASSPSDSYPVDTQYFGPGTRLTVL.

This chain connects TRBV20-1 to TRBJ1-5, with 7 bases that match TRBD1. Per the germline V gene, CDR1 is DFQATT and CDR2 is SNEGSKA (reference sequence). The junction had 13 bases not matched to a gene; V was cut back by 8 bases and J by 3 bases. This CDR3 spans 15 amino acids. The CDR3 DNA reads as TGCAGTTTTAGCCTCCGGACAGGCCTCAATCAGCCCCAGCATTTT. It codes for CSFSLRTGLNQPQHF.

The chain has TRBV20-1 and TRBJ2-4, with D hard to call. This CDR3 is built from 10 residues. The germline V gene has CDR1 DFQATT and CDR2 SNEGSKA (reference sequence). V lost 5 bases, J lost 7 bases, and 6 bases lay in between. The CDR3 DNA is TGCAGTGCTTATAGCAACATTCAGTACTTC. This gives the protein CSAYSNIQYF.

This chain uses TRBV5-1 with TRBJ2-1, with TRBD2 as a possible D gene (6 bases). From germline, CDR1 is SGHRS and CDR2 YFSETQ. The CDR3 sequence is 16 residues long. Trimming took off 1 base at V and 0 bases at J, with 11 bases between the two ends. This CDR3 reads CASSLRGLASYNEQFF. The CDR3 bases are TGCGCCAGCAGCTTGCGGGGGTTGGCCTCCTACAATGAGCAGTTCTTC.

This clonotype was found many times. The chain recombines TRBV20-1 with TRBJ1-2, with TRBD1 identical over 8 bases. The V and J ends lost 6 bases and 3 bases, in that order; junction bases with no gene match: 3. CDR1 is DFQATT, CDR2 SNEGSKA, per germline (reference sequence). The CDR3 is made up of 12 amino acids. The CDR3 loop is CSATGQDYGYTF. Written as DNA, the CDR3 is TGCAGTGCAACGGGACAGGACTATGGCTACACCTTC.

The J gene is TRBJ2-7, the V gene TRBV20-1, with 7 bases that match TRBD1. Trimming at V came to 5 bases and at J to 5 bases, leaving 15 bases not matched to a gene. The CDR3 consists of 15 residues. Germline V lookup: CDR1 DFQATT, CDR2 SNEGSKA (reference sequence). DNA for the CDR3: TGCAGTGCTCCTGACAGGGTAGAGCAAGTCCACGAGCAGTACTTC. Its translation is CSAPDRVEQVHEQYF.

This clonotype was seen a few times. This rearrangement joins TRBV4-2 to TRBJ2-2; D unresolved. Per the germline V gene, CDR1 is LGHNA and CDR2 is YNFKEQ. The CDR3 spans 16 residues. V shed 0 bases and J shed 2 bases, with 10 bases lying between them. For the CDR3, the DNA is TGTGCCAGCAGCCAAGAGGAGAACAGAAACACCGGGGAGCTGTTTTTT. Amino acid sequence: CASSQEENRNTGELFF.